This T cell receptor (beta chain) stems from a study of T cell responses to AZD1222 COVID-19 vaccine. As concerns this clone: Its antigen remains unknown.

Looked up from germline, CDR1 is SGDLS and CDR2 is YYNGEE. Germline trimming cut 0 bases from V and 8 bases from J; bases unmatched to any gene: 4. The CDR3 is made up of 14 amino acids. Study-level results: Baseline seropositivity characterized only six AZD1222 recipients. Vaccine-associated CD4 TCRs ranged over spike, dominating at 160-218 and 743-854. Clonal diversity may have been underestimated in mostly white British donors. Nearly half of the spike-specific TCRs reportedly recognize variant regions that carry no mutations.

Sequencing used immunoSEQ multiplex PCR; TCRdb keeps in-frame clones, though not all of them. The sample consists of about 76,000 clones, over 75% of them appearing once. The V call is TRBV9, the J call TRBJ2-1; 8 bases align to TRBD2. This TCR derives from an adult in good health. The material sequenced was peripheral blood, taken on day 0 of AZD1222 vaccination. The CDR3 spells CASSVAGGPYEQFF. The CDR3 nucleotides read TGTGCCAGCAGCGTAGCGGGAGGGCCCTATGAGCAGTTCTTC.